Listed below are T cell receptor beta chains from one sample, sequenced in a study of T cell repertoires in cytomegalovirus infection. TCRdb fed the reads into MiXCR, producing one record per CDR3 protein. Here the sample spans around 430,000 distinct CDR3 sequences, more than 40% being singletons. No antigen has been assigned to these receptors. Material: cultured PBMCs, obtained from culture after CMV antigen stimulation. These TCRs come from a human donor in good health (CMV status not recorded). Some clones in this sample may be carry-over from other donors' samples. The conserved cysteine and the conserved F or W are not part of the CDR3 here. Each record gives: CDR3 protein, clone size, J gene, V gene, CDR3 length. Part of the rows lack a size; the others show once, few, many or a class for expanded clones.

CDR3aa: ASSIQGAGDYGYT
abundance: few
j_gene: TRBJ1-2
v_gene: TRBV7-8
len: 13

CDR3aa: ASSSPLLAGSYNEQF
abundance: few
j_gene: TRBJ2-1
v_gene: TRBV19
len: 15

CDR3aa: ASSSYKTGDNEQF
abundance: -
j_gene: TRBJ2-1
v_gene: TRBV7-9
len: 13

CDR3aa: ASRDSGLTYEQY
abundance: -
j_gene: TRBJ2-7
v_gene: TRBV6-2/TRBV6-3
len: 12

CDR3aa: ASSTDRGIAEAF
abundance: -
j_gene: TRBJ1-1
v_gene: TRBV6-5
len: 12

CDR3aa: ASSLVALGPAPSEQF
abundance: -
j_gene: TRBJ2-1
v_gene: TRBV11-2
len: 15

CDR3aa: ASSIEEPGPRIYNEQF
abundance: -
j_gene: TRBJ2-1
v_gene: TRBV19
len: 16

CDR3aa: ASSPFQGTYEQY
abundance: -
j_gene: TRBJ2-7
v_gene: TRBV6-1
len: 12

CDR3aa: ASSYGTGPPLH
abundance: -
j_gene: TRBJ1-6
v_gene: TRBV7-2
len: 11

CDR3aa: ASSSPPASSYEQY
abundance: -
j_gene: TRBJ2-7
v_gene: TRBV11-2
len: 13

CDR3aa: ASSQEVTGGADTQY
abundance: -
j_gene: TRBJ2-3
v_gene: TRBV4-3
len: 14

CDR3aa: ACGQVSYEQY
abundance: -
j_gene: TRBJ2-7
v_gene: TRBV10-3
len: 10

CDR3aa: ASSLDRAGGTDTQY
abundance: -
j_gene: TRBJ2-3
v_gene: TRBV11-2
len: 14

CDR3aa: ASSLVVSGYT
abundance: many
j_gene: TRBJ1-2
v_gene: TRBV7-2
len: 10

CDR3aa: ASTSLGGGEQY
abundance: -
j_gene: TRBJ2-7
v_gene: TRBV14
len: 11

CDR3aa: ASSYSMRQPQH
abundance: -
j_gene: TRBJ1-5
v_gene: TRBV6-6
len: 11

CDR3aa: ASSPAGVGVYTQY
abundance: few
j_gene: TRBJ2-3
v_gene: TRBV7-2
len: 13

CDR3aa: SASGVVRTDTQY
abundance: -
j_gene: TRBJ2-3
v_gene: TRBV20-1
len: 12

CDR3aa: SARGLPDPITDTQY
abundance: -
j_gene: TRBJ2-3
v_gene: TRBV20-1
len: 14

CDR3aa: ASSLGWTSGSTDTQY
abundance: few
j_gene: TRBJ2-3
v_gene: TRBV12-3/TRBV12-4
len: 15

CDR3aa: ASRGPGLAATGELF
abundance: -
j_gene: TRBJ2-2
v_gene: TRBV5-1
len: 14

CDR3aa: ASHPGLTGELF
abundance: -
j_gene: TRBJ2-2
v_gene: TRBV10-3
len: 11

CDR3aa: ASTRDSNQPQH
abundance: many
j_gene: TRBJ1-5
v_gene: TRBV7-2
len: 11

CDR3aa: ASSLAHEAF
abundance: -
j_gene: TRBJ1-1
v_gene: TRBV7-9
len: 9

CDR3aa: AISENVEGNTIY
abundance: -
j_gene: TRBJ1-3
v_gene: TRBV10-3
len: 12

CDR3aa: ASSTEGLNTGELF
abundance: -
j_gene: TRBJ2-2
v_gene: TRBV9
len: 13

CDR3aa: ASSSGRGTYGYT
abundance: few
j_gene: TRBJ1-2
v_gene: TRBV11-2
len: 12

CDR3aa: SVEGRGAGYEQY
abundance: -
j_gene: TRBJ2-7
v_gene: TRBV29-1
len: 12

CDR3aa: ASSLRTGEVDTQY
abundance: few
j_gene: TRBJ2-3
v_gene: TRBV7-9
len: 13

CDR3aa: ASSINLAGEDTQY
abundance: -
j_gene: TRBJ2-3
v_gene: TRBV7-2
len: 13

CDR3aa: ASSLRQNNEKLF
abundance: few
j_gene: TRBJ1-4
v_gene: TRBV23-1
len: 12

CDR3aa: ASSGSRDDEYGYT
abundance: few
j_gene: TRBJ1-2
v_gene: TRBV7-8
len: 13

CDR3aa: ASSYPQNTIY
abundance: few
j_gene: TRBJ1-3
v_gene: TRBV7-2
len: 10

CDR3aa: ASRNGLVYEQY
abundance: -
j_gene: TRBJ2-7
v_gene: TRBV2
len: 11

CDR3aa: ASSPTPGDTEAF
abundance: -
j_gene: TRBJ1-1
v_gene: TRBV18
len: 12

CDR3aa: ASAWGVYEQY
abundance: few
j_gene: TRBJ2-7
v_gene: TRBV12-5
len: 10

CDR3aa: SARDTEAF
abundance: -
j_gene: TRBJ1-1
v_gene: TRBV20-1
len: 8

CDR3aa: ASSLGIETGELF
abundance: -
j_gene: TRBJ2-2
v_gene: TRBV7-7
len: 12

CDR3aa: AGGTPATYGYT
abundance: -
j_gene: TRBJ1-2
v_gene: TRBV10-3
len: 11

CDR3aa: ASIERGVTDTQY
abundance: few
j_gene: TRBJ2-3
v_gene: TRBV2
len: 12

CDR3aa: AIRSGTREGPSTDTQY
abundance: once
j_gene: TRBJ2-3
v_gene: TRBV10-3
len: 16

CDR3aa: ASSIAAGGHSEQF
abundance: -
j_gene: TRBJ2-1
v_gene: TRBV19
len: 13

CDR3aa: ASRPFLDSYRAQY
abundance: few
j_gene: TRBJ2-5
v_gene: TRBV6-1
len: 13

CDR3aa: ASRGVGRAYEQY
abundance: few
j_gene: TRBJ2-7
v_gene: TRBV28
len: 12